This entry is about one T cell receptor beta chain. Its target is not known. These data belong to a study of shared clonotypes between healthy human individuals. As for the study in general: Researchers drew samples from a couple of women and a few men aged 18 to 49.

Study-wide points: Among the subsets, naive ones generally showed larger estimated richness than memory ones. Of the naive CD4 clonotypes, around 4.7% were shared across several donors. The study drew on few donors, limiting represented genetic and exposure-history diversity.

V was cut by 1 base and J by 3 bases, with 13 bases left in between. This CDR3 spans 16 amino acids. The germline V gene has CDR1 LGHNA and CDR2 YSLEER. The protocol was immunoSEQ multiplex PCR, while the TCRdb copy is restricted to in-frame clones and leaves out a portion. The sample comprises some 200,000 clones, 60% to 80% of which are singletons, and around 10% rests with the top ten. Sequenced: memory CD4+ T cells sorted from blood. Specified subset: CD45RA-negative fraction. This chain links TRBV4-3 with TRBJ1-5, with a weak D call TRBD1 (6 bases). This sequence originates from a man aged 30-40 years in good health. CDR3 DNA: TGCGCCAGCAGCCAAGGAGCCCGGACAGTCAATCAGCCCCAGCATTTT. This sequence encodes CASSQGARTVNQPQHF.